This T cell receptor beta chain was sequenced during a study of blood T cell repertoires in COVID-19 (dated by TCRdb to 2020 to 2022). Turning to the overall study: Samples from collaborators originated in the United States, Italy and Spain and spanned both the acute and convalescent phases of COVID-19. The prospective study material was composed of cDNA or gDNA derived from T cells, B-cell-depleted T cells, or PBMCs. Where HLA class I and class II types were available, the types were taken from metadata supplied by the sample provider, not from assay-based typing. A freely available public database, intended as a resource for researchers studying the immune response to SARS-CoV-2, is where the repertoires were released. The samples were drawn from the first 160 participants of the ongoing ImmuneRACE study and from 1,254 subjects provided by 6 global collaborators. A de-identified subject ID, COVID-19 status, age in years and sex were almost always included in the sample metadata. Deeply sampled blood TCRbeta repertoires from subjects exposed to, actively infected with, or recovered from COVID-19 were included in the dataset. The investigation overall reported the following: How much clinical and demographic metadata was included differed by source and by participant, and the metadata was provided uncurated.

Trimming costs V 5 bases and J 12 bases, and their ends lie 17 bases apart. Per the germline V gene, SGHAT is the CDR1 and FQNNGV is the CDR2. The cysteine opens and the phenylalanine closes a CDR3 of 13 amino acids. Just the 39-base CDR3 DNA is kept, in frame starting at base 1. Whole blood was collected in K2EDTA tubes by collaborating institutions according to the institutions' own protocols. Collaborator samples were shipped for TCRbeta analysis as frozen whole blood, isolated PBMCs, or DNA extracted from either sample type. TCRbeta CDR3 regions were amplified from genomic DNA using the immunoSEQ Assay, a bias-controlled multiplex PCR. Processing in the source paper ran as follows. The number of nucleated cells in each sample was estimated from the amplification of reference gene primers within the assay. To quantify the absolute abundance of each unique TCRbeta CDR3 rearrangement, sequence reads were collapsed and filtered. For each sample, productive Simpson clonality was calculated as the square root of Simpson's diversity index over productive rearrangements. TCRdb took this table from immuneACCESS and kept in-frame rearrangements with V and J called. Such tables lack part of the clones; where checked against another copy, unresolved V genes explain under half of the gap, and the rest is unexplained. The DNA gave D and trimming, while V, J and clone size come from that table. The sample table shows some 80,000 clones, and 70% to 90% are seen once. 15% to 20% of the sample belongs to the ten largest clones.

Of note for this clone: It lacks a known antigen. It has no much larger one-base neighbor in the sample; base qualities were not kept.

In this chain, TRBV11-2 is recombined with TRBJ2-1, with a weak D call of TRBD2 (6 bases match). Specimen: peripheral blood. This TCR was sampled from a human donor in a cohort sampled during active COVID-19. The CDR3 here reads CASSPPRRDWQFF. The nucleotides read TGTGCCAGCAGCCCTCCCAGGAGGGACTGGCAGTTCTTC.